These T cell receptor beta chains were read from a single sample in a study of shared clonotypes between healthy human individuals. The data were produced by immunoSEQ multiplex PCR, yet TCRdb's version contains in-frame clones alone and is incomplete. The repertoire consists of about 120,000 clones, with around 68% occurring once and the leading ten covering over 20%. Sequencing was carried out using memory CD8+ T cells sorted from blood. The receptors here all came from a woman aged 25-40 years in good health. Both conserved end residues are part of each CDR3.

v_call	j_call	cdr3_aa
TRBV5-3	TRBJ2-3	CARSLDGLAGAWPTPTDTQYF
TRBV6-4	TRBJ2-7	CASSDREHLF
TRBV11-3	TRBJ2-1	CASSLMWGSSYNEQFF
TRBV7-9	TRBJ2-7	CASSQPTQGYEQYF
TRBV27	TRBJ2-6	CASALGLSGANVLTF
TRBV6-1	TRBJ2-5	CASSSARAQETQYF
TRBV11-2	TRBJ2-1	CASRHSGRAGYEQFF
TRBV19	TRBJ2-6	CASSISGLEANVLTF
TRBV13	TRBJ2-7	CASSPLGTSGISYEQYF
TRBV7-2	TRBJ2-1	CASSLDRGVSYNEQFF
TRBV19	TRBJ2-7	CASTPGTGYEQYF
TRBV6-6	TRBJ2-7	CATWGGSYEQYF
TRBV7-8	TRBJ2-7	CASSYLQGENYEQYF
TRBV5-1	TRBJ2-7	CASSLSRVGLYEQYF
TRBV23-1	TRBJ1-2	CASGLYRGHRIYGYTF
TRBV15	TRBJ2-5	CATSRESGTGPQETQYF
TRBV6-5	TRBJ2-7	CASSYSVGPTLYEQYF
TRBV7-3	TRBJ2-1	CASSLLHSNEQFF
TRBV6-1	TRBJ1-2	CASTPGGVYGYTF
TRBV27	TRBJ2-7	CASSPLGGRSSYEQYF
TRBV10-1	TRBJ2-5	CASSEGTGAETQYF
TRBV10-2	TRBJ2-1	CASSRRGVGYNEQFF
TRBV7-9	TRBJ2-7	CASSPRDYTYEQYF
TRBV6-6	TRBJ2-7	CASSPYRLAGGGEQYF
TRBV7-2	TRBJ2-7	CASSLGREGYEQYF
TRBV2	TRBJ2-4	CASSDAPAGFQYF
TRBV6-4	TRBJ2-1	CASSPSLESNEQFF
TRBV5-1	TRBJ1-1	CASSLVGGSEAFF
TRBV27	TRBJ1-4	CASSSAGQGGTNEKLFF
TRBV27	TRBJ1-1	CASSPGPGREAFF
TRBV19	TRBJ2-4	CASSGRTGAKNIQYF
TRBV12-1	TRBJ1-2	CASSNRDRSPDYGYTF
TRBV6-1	TRBJ2-7	CASCIDPGQNYEQYF
TRBV28	TRBJ2-1	CASRRLDNEQFF
TRBV5-1	TRBJ2-1	CASSSHSGRFYNEQFF
TRBV27	TRBJ2-1	CASAFGVNEQFF
TRBV18	TRBJ1-4	CASSVRQARGVEKLFF
TRBV7-9	TRBJ2-7	CASSYKDYTYEQYF
TRBV7-9	TRBJ2-5	CASSPGVSKETQYF
TRBV15	TRBJ2-1	CATRMGLAEDNEQFF